This T cell receptor (beta chain) came from a study of T cells in localized non-small cell lung cancer. General study results and limits: Tumor showed lower T cell clonality than uninvolved adjacent lung, where it was highest.

The CDR3 is made up of 13 amino acids. The V gene's germline CDR1 is SNHLY and CDR2 FYNNEI. The V gene lost 4 bases and the J gene lost 4 bases, with 7 bases spanning the gap. The table came from immunoSEQ multiplex PCR; TCRdb's copy has only in-frame clones and leaves some out. The sample gives tens of thousands of clones, about nine tenths of which show up once; about 16% is in the top ten. About this clone itself: Antigen unknown.

The source was peripheral blood, collected before any cancer treatment. This clonotype originated in a man aged 40 to 70 with stage I squamous cell lung carcinoma. The chain couples TRBV2 to TRBJ2-2; TRBD2 is a possible D gene (6 bases). The CDR3 nucleotides are TGTGCCAGCAGTGTGGGGGGCACCGGGGAGCTGTTTTTT. This sequence encodes CASSVGGTGELFF. Variable domain in full (rest from reference TRBV2 and TRBJ2-2): EPEVTQTPSHQVTQMGQEVILRCVPISNHLYFYWYRQILGQKVEFLVSFYNNEISEKSEIFDDQFSVERPDGSNFTLKIRSTKLEDSAMYFCASSVGGTGELFFGEGSRLTVL.